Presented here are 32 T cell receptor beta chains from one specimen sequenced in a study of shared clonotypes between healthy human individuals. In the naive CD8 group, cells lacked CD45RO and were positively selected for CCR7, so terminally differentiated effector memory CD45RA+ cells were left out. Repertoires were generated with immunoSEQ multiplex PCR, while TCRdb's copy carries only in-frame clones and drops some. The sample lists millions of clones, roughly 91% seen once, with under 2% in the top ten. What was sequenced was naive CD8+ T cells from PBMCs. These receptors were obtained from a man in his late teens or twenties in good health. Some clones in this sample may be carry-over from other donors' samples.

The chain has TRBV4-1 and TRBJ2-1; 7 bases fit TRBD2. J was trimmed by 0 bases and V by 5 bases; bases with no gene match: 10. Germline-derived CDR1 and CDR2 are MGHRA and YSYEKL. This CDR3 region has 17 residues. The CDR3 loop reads CASSVSPASGSYNEQFF. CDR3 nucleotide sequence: TGCGCCAGCAGCGTCTCCCCCGCTAGCGGCTCCTACAATGAGCAGTTCTTC.

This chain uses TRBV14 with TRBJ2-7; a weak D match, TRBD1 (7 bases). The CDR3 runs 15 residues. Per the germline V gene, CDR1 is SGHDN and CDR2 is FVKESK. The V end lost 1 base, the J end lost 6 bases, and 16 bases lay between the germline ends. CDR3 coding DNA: TGTGCCAGCAGCCAAGCCCAGGGGGGATGGTCCGAGCAGTACTTC. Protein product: CASSQAQGGWSEQYF.

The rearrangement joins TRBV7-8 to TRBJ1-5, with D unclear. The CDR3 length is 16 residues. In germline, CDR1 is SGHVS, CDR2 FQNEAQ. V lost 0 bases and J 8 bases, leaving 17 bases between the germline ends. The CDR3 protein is CASSLARSRELKPQHF. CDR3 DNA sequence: TGTGCCAGCAGCTTAGCGCGGTCGAGAGAGTTGAAGCCCCAGCATTTT.

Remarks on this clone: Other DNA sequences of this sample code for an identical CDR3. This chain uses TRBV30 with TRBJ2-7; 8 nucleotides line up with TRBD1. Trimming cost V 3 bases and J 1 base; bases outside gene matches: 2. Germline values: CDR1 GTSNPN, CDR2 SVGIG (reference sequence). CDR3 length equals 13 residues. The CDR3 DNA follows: TGTGCCTGGAGGGGGACAGGTTCCTACGAGCAGTACTTC. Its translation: CAWRGTGSYEQYF.

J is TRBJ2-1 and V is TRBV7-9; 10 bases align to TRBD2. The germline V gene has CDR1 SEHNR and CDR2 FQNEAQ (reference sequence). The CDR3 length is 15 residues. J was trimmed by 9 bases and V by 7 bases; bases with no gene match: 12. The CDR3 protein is CASTLEAGGNLEQFF. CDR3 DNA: TGTGCCAGCACCCTAGAAGCGGGAGGGAACCTTGAGCAGTTCTTC.

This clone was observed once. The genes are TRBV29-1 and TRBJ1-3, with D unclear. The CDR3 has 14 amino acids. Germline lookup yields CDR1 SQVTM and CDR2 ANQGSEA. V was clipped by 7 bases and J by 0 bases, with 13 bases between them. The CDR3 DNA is TGCAGCGCAATGGACCCTTACTCTGGAAACACCATATATTTT. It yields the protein CSAMDPYSGNTIYF. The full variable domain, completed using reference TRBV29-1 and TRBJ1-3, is SAVISQKPSRDICQRGTSLTIQCQVDSQVTMMFWYRQQPGQSLTLIATANQGSEATYESGFVIDKFPISRPNLTFSTLTVSNMSPEDSSIYLCSAMDPYSGNTIYFGEGSWLTVV.

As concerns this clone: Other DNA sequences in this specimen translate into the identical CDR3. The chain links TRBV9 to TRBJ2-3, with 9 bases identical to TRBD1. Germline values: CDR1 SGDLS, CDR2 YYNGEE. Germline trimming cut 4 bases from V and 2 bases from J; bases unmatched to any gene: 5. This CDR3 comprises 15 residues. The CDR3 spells CASSTRQGDTDTQYF. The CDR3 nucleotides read TGTGCCAGCAGCACCCGACAGGGGGACACAGATACGCAGTATTTT.

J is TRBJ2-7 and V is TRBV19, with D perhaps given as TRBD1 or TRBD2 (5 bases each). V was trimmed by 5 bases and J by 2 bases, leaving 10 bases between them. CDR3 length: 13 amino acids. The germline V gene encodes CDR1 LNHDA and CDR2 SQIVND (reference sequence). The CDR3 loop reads CASSWGRAYEQYF. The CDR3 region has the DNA TGTGCCAGTAGTTGGGGACGGGCCTACGAGCAGTACTTC.

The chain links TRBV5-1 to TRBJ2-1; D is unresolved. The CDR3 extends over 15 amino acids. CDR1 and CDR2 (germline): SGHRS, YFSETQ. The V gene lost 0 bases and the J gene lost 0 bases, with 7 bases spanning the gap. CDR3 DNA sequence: TGCGCCAGCAGCTTGGATGGGGACTCCTACAATGAGCAGTTCTTC. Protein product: CASSLDGDSYNEQFF.

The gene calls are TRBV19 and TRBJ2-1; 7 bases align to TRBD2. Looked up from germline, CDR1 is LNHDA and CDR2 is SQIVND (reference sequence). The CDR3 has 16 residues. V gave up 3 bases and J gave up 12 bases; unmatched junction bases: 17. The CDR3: CASSIVSGQNRMRQFF. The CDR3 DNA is TGTGCCAGTAGTATTGTTAGCGGGCAAAACCGAATGAGGCAGTTCTTC. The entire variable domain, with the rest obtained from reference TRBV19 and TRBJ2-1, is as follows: DGGITQSPKYLFRKEGQNVTLSCEQNLNHDAMYWYRQDPGQGLRLIYYSQIVNDFQKGDIAEGYSVSREKKESFPLTVTSAQKNPTAFYLCASSIVSGQNRMRQFFGPGTRLTVL.

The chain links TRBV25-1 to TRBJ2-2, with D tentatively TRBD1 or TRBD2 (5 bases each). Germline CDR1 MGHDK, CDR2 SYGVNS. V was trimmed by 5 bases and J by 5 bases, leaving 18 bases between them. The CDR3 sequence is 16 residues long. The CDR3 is CASSPGPGRRTGELFF. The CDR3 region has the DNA TGTGCCAGCAGTCCGGGACCGGGACGCAGGACCGGGGAGCTGTTTTTT.

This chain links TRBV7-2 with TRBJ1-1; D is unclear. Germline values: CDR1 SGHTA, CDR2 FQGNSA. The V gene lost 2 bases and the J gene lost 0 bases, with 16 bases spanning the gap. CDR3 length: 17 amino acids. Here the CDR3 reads CASSLRPRETMNTEAFF. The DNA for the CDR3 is TGTGCCAGCAGCTTAAGGCCCCGCGAGACCATGAACACTGAAGCTTTCTTT.

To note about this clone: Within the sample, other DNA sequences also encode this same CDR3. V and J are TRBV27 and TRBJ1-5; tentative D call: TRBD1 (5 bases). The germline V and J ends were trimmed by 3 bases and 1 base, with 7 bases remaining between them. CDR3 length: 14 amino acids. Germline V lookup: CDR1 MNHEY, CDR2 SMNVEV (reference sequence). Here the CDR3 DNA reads TGTGCCAGCAGTTTGGGGGGAAGCAATCAGCCCCAGCATTTT. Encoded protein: CASSLGGSNQPQHF.

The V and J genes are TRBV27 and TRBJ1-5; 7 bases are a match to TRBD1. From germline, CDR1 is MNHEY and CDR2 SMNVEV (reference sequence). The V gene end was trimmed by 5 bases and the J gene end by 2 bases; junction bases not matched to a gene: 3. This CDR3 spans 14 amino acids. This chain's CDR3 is CASSTGTGNQPQHF. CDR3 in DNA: TGTGCCAGCAGTACCGGGACAGGCAATCAGCCCCAGCATTTT.

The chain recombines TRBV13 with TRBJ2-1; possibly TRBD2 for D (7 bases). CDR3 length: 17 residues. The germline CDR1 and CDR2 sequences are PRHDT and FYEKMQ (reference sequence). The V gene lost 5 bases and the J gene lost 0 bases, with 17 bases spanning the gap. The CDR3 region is CASSPKTGGSSYNEQFF. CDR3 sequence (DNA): TGTGCCAGCAGCCCCAAGACAGGCGGGAGCTCCTACAATGAGCAGTTCTTC.

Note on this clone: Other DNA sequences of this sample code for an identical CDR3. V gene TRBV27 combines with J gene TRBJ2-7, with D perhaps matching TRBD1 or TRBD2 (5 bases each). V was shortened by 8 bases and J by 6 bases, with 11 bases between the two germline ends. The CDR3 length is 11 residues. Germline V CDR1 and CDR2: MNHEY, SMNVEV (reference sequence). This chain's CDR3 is CASSPGSEQYF. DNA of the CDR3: TGTGCCAGCTCCCCAGGGAGCGAGCAGTACTTC.

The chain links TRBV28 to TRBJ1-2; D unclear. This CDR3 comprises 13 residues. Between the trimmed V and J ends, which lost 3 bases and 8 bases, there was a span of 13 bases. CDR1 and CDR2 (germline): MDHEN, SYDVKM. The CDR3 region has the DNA TGTGCCAGCAGTTTGCAGTTAGGCGGCGGCTACACCTTC. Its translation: CASSLQLGGGYTF.

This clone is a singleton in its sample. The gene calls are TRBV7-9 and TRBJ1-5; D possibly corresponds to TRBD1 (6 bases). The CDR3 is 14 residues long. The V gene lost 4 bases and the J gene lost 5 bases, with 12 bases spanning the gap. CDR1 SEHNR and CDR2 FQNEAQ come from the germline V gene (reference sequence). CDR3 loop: CASSSDRRDQPQHF. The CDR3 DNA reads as TGTGCCAGCAGCTCAGACAGGCGGGATCAGCCCCAGCATTTT.

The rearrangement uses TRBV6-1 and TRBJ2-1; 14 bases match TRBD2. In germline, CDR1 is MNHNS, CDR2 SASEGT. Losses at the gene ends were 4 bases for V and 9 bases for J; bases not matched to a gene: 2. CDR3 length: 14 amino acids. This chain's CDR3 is CASSGLAGGVEQFF. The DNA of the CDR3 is TGTGCCAGCAGTGGACTAGCGGGAGGGGTTGAGCAGTTCTTC.

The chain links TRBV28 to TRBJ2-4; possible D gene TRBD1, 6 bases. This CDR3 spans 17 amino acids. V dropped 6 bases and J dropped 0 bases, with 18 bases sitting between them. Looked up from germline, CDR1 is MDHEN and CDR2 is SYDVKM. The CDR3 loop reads CASRRRTDFLAKNIQYF. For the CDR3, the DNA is TGTGCCAGCAGGCGAAGGACAGACTTCTTAGCCAAAAACATTCAGTACTTC.

The CDR3 here is CASSSRAKGNEQFF. The DNA of the CDR3 is TGTGCCAGCAGCTCCCGGGCGAAAGGGAATGAGCAGTTCTTC. The rearrangement links TRBV7-3 to TRBJ2-1; D call uncertain. V was clipped by 4 bases and J by 7 bases, with 14 bases between them. Germline V gene sequence: CDR1 SGHTA, CDR2 FQGTGA. The CDR3 has 14 residues. Full variable domain (outside the CDR3, taken from reference TRBV7-3 and TRBJ2-1): GAGVSQTPSNKVTEKGKYVELRCDPISGHTALYWYRQSLGQGPEFLIYFQGTGAADDSGLPNDRFFAVRPEGSVSTLKIQRTERGDSAVYLCASSSRAKGNEQFFGPGTRLTVL.

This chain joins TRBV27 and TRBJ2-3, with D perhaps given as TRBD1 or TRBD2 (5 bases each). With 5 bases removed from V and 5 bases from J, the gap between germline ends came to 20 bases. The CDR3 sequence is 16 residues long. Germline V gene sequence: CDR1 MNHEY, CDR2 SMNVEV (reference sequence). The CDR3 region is CASSNRRGDERDTQYF. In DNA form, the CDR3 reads TGTGCCAGCAGTAACCGCCGAGGGGATGAAAGAGATACGCAGTATTTT.

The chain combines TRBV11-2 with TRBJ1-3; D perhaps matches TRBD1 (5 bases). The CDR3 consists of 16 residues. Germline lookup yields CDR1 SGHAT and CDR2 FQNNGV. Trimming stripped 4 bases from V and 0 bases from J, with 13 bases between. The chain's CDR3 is CASSSGGGISGNTIYF. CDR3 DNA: TGTGCCAGCAGCTCCGGGGGGGGAATCTCTGGAAACACCATATATTTT.

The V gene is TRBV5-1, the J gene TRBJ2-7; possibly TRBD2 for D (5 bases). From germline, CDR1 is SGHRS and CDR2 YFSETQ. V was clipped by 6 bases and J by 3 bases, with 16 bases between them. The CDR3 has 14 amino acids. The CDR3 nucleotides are TGCGCCAGCACCTCAGCGGAGAACTACTACGAGCAGTACTTC. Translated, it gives CASTSAENYYEQYF.

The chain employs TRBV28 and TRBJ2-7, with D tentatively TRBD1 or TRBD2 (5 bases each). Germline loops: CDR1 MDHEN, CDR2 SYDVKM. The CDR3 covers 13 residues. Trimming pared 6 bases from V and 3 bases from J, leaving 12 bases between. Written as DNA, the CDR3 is TGTGCCAGCAGAGACCGGGGCTACTACGAGCAGTACTTC. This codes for CASRDRGYYEQYF.

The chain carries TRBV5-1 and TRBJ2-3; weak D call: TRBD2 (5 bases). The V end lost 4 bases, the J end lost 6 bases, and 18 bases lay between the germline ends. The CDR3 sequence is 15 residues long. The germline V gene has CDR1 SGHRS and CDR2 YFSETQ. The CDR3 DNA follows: TGCGCCAGCAGCGGAGGCGACGGACCACCGGATACGCAGTATTTT. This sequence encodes CASSGGDGPPDTQYF.

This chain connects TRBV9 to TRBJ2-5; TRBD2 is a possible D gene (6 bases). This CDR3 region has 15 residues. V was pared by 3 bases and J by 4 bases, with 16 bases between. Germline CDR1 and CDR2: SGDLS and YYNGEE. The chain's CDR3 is CASSAPGALGETQYF. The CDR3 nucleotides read TGTGCCAGCAGCGCCCCGGGAGCCCTTGGAGAGACCCAGTACTTC.

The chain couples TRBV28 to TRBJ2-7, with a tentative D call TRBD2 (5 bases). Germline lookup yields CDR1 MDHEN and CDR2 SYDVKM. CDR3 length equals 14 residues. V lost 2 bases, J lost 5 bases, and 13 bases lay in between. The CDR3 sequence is CASSLEAGGDEQYF. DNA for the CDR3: TGTGCCAGCAGTTTAGAGGCGGGTGGCGACGAGCAGTACTTC.

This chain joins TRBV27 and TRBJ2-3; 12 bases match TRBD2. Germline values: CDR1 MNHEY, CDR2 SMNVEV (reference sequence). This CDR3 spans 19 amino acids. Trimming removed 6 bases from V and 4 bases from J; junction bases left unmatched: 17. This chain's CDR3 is CASSELGLAGPPPPDTQYF. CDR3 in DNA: TGTGCCAGCAGCGAACTGGGACTAGCGGGTCCACCTCCCCCAGATACGCAGTATTTT.

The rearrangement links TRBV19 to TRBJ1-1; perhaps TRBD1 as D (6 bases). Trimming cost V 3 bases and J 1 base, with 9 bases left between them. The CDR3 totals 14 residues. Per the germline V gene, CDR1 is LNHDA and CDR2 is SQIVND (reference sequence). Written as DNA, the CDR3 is TGTGCCAGTAGTATTGGACAGTGGAACACTGAAGCTTTCTTT. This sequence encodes CASSIGQWNTEAFF.

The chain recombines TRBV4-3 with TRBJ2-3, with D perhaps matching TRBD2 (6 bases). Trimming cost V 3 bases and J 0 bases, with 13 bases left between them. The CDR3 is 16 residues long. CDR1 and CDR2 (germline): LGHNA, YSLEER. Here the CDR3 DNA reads TGCGCCAGCAGCCAGGACTCGAGCGGGAGCACAGATACGCAGTATTTT. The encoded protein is CASSQDSSGSTDTQYF.

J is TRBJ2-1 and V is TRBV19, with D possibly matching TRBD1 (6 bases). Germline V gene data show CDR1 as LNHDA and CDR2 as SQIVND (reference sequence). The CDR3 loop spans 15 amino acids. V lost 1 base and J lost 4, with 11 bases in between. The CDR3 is CASSIVPGQYNEQFF. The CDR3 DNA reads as TGTGCCAGTAGTATAGTTCCAGGACAGTACAATGAGCAGTTCTTC.